This T cell receptor (beta chain) was sequenced for a study of T cells in Graves' hyperthyroidism and ophthalmopathy. Amplified TCR beta CDR3 regions came from RNA transcripts. TCR CDR3 underwent first-round RT-PCR with the HTBI primer set. TCRdb reprocessed the multiplex PCR reads with MiXCR, giving one entry per CDR3 protein. Among roughly 580,000 distinct CDR3 sequences listed, about half were seen once. Patients having uncontrolled infection, another autoimmune disease, pregnancy or lactation were not included. V dropped 5 bases and J dropped 2; count of bases not matched to a gene: 5. CDR1 SGHAT and CDR2 FQNNGV come from the germline V gene. The CDR3 covers 15 residues.

Sequenced input: peripheral blood or thyroid tissue (not recorded which). The chain combines TRBV11-2 with TRBJ1-4; 7 bases line up with TRBD1. The TCR originated in a woman under 30 with Graves' hyperthyroidism. CDR3 sequence: CASSQTGTTNEKLFF. CDR3 in DNA: TGTGCCAGCAGCCAGACAGGGACGACTAATGAAAAACTGTTTTTT.